This T cell receptor (beta chain) was obtained from a study of T-cell memory formation after mild COVID-19. Overall study context: The study found TCR clusters largely donor specific.

Study conclusions and caveats: Balance between CD4 and CD8 was seen in clones contracting day 15 to 85, and a CD4+ lean was seen in later expanders.

TCRdb re-called the 5' RACE reads through MiXCR, storing one row per CDR3 protein. The sample lists around 200,000 distinct CDR3 sequences; about a fifth were seen once. This clonotype was seen more than once but under ten times. Its antigen is unknown. Sequencing used PBMCs or a T cell subset sorted from them (not recorded which). This clonotype was obtained from an adult woman who had mild COVID-19 (a few samples of this study predate the infection). Cell type and time point are not known.

In nucleotides, the CDR3 is TGTGCCAGCAGTTTTCAGGGGTCTAGTGGAAACACCATATATTTT. Amino acid sequence: CASSFQGSSGNTIYF. The chain couples TRBV27 to TRBJ1-3; D is perhaps TRBD1 (6 bases). Per the germline V gene, CDR1 is MNHEY and CDR2 is SMNVEV (reference sequence). This CDR3 is built from 15 residues. V was trimmed by 3 bases and J by 3 bases, leaving 12 bases between them.